The source of this T cell receptor (beta chain) is a study of blood T cell repertoires in COVID-19. Study background: Acute and convalescent COVID-19 specimens originated in the United States, Italy and Spain.

Looked up from germline, CDR1 is SGHAT and CDR2 is FQDESV (reference sequence). V lost 7 bases and J lost 5, with 19 bases in between. There are 15 residues in the CDR3. The protocol was immunoSEQ multiplex PCR, while the TCRdb copy is restricted to in-frame clones and leaves out a portion. The sample holds about 140,000 clones, 80% to 85% seen once. What was sequenced was peripheral blood. This sequence was found in a human donor in a cohort sampled during active COVID-19. This chain uses TRBV11-1 with TRBJ2-3; a weak D match, TRBD1 (6 bases). The CDR3 bases are TGTGCCAGCAAGGAAAGGACTGGGGGACAAGATACGCAGTATTTT. This encodes CASKERTGGQDTQYF.